These 27 T cell receptor beta chains were all obtained from the same sample, sequenced in a study of technical replicates of blood from a few donors. The assay was immunoSEQ multiplex PCR, and TCRdb's table has in-frame clones only and misses some. The sample yields some 60,000 clones, roughly 94% seen once. The sample was PBMCs. The receptors stem from a human donor in good health. Some clones in this sample may be carry-over from other donors' samples.

The chain employs TRBV10-3 and TRBJ1-2; D may be TRBD1 (6 bases). V was clipped by 0 bases and J by 4 bases, with 9 bases between them. This CDR3 is 14 amino acids long. Germline-derived CDR1 and CDR2 are ENHRY and SYGVKD. The CDR3 nucleotides are TGTGCCATCAGTGAGTCCACAGGGCCCTATGGCTACACCTTC. Amino acid sequence: CAISESTGPYGYTF.

The chain is built from TRBV4-3 and TRBJ2-2, with 8 nucleotides matching TRBD2. The CDR3 has 16 residues. CDR1 and CDR2 from the germline V gene are LGHNA and YSLEER. The junction had 4 bases not matched to a gene; V was cut back by 0 bases and J by 4 bases. The CDR3 loop reads CASSQDYLAGTGELFF. Written as DNA, the CDR3 is TGCGCCAGCAGCCAAGATTATCTAGCGGGCACCGGGGAGCTGTTTTTT.

The chain links TRBV5-6 to TRBJ1-6; D is unclear. V lost 0 bases to trimming and J lost 6 bases, with 13 bases between them. This CDR3 spans 16 amino acids. CDR1 is SGHDT, CDR2 YYEEEE, per germline. The CDR3 DNA reads as TGTGCCAGCAGCTTGGCCTTTTCCCGGGGTAATTCACCCCTCCACTTT. The encoded protein is CASSLAFSRGNSPLHF.

The chain links TRBV5-5 to TRBJ1-1, with TRBD1 matching 7 bases. Germline-derived CDR1 and CDR2 are SGHKS and YYEKEE (reference sequence). CDR3 size: 18 residues. The V gene end was trimmed by 1 base and the J gene end by 0 bases; junction bases not matched to a gene: 12. The DNA for the CDR3 is TGTGCCAGCAGCTTGCCGAGACAGGGAACTTACATGAACACTGAAGCTTTCTTT. Translated, it gives CASSLPRQGTYMNTEAFF.

This chain uses TRBV25-1 with TRBJ2-5, with D possibly TRBD1 on 6 matching bases. Trimming left V 1 base short and J 1 base short, with 10 bases between. The CDR3 extends over 15 amino acids. The germline gives CDR1 MGHDK, CDR2 SYGVNS. CDR3 DNA: TGTGCCAGCAGTGAATTAGGACAGCCCCAAGAGACCCAGTACTTC. Its translation is CASSELGQPQETQYF.

The genes are TRBV7-9 and TRBJ1-2; possibly TRBD1 for D (5 bases). V was shortened by 8 bases and J by 7 bases, with 20 bases between the two germline ends. Germline loops: CDR1 SEHNR, CDR2 FQNEAQ (reference sequence). The length of the CDR3 is 14 residues. CDR3 coding DNA: TGTGCCAGCGCCTTGGGATCGACAGCAACTGGCTACACCTTC. It codes for CASALGSTATGYTF.

V is TRBV19 and J is TRBJ2-5; 9 nucleotides agree with TRBD1. J lost 1 base, V lost 9 bases, and 6 bases had no gene match. The CDR3 sequence is 14 residues long. CDR1 and CDR2 (germline): LNHDA, SQIVND (reference sequence). In DNA, the CDR3 is TGTGCCAGCAAAAGGGACAGGGTCCAAGAGACCCAGTACTTC. Protein product: CASKRDRVQETQYF.

The chain is built from TRBV6-5 and TRBJ2-1; D uncertain. CDR1 and CDR2 from the germline V gene are MNHEY and SVGAGI. V was pared by 1 base and J by 2 bases, with 6 bases between. This CDR3 is built from 14 residues. The CDR3 bases are TGTGCCAGCAGTTACTTGACTCCCTACAATGAGCAGTTCTTC. Translation: CASSYLTPYNEQFF.

The V gene is TRBV5-5, the J gene TRBJ2-2, with D perhaps TRBD1 (6 bases). The V and J ends lost 0 bases and 2 bases respectively, with 8 bases between them. Germline assignment: CDR1 SGHKS and CDR2 YYEKEE (reference sequence). This CDR3 has 15 amino acids. DNA for the CDR3: TGTGCCAGCAGCTTGGCAGGGGTTAACACCGGGGAGCTGTTTTTT. Translation gives CASSLAGVNTGELFF.

This chain connects TRBV27 to TRBJ2-4; 10 positions match TRBD2. The V gene end was trimmed by 10 bases and the J gene end by 4 bases; junction bases not matched to a gene: 4. Germline values: CDR1 MNHEY, CDR2 SMNVEV (reference sequence). CDR3 size: 13 residues. CDR3: CATGTSDKNIQYF. In DNA form, the CDR3 reads TGTGCCACCGGGACTAGCGATAAAAACATTCAGTACTTC.

The chain joins TRBV30 to TRBJ2-5; D unresolved. Per the germline V gene, CDR1 is GTSNPN and CDR2 is SVGIG (reference sequence). The CDR3 loop spans 12 amino acids. Deletions cut 3 bases from V and 8 bases from J, with 13 bases between. The CDR3 DNA reads as TGTGCCTGGAGCCCTCGTGGTGGCACCCAGTACTTC. Protein: CAWSPRGGTQYF.

This chain links TRBV7-9 with TRBJ2-7; 7 positions agree with TRBD2. With 0 bases clipped from V and 3 bases from J, the junction kept 5 bases outside the gene matches. Germline CDR1 and CDR2: SEHNR and FQNEAQ (reference sequence). This CDR3 is 15 amino acids long. The DNA for the CDR3 is TGTGCCAGCAGCTTAGCGGCGGGAGCCGGCTACGAGCAGTACTTC. It translates to CASSLAAGAGYEQYF.

The CDR3 here is CASSFRGASYEQYF. CDR3 coding DNA: TGTGCCAGCAGCTTTCGGGGGGCATCCTACGAGCAGTACTTC. The chain is built from TRBV5-8 and TRBJ2-7; D possibly corresponds to TRBD2 (7 bases). The length of the CDR3 is 14 residues. Germline-derived CDR1 and CDR2 are SGHTS and YDEGEE. V was shortened by 2 bases and J by 1 base, with 10 bases between the two germline ends.

This rearrangement joins TRBV6-1 to TRBJ1-1; no definite D call. Trimming shortened V by 2 bases and J by 1 base, and 5 bases separated the two germline ends. CDR1 MNHNS and CDR2 SASEGT come from the germline V gene. The CDR3 runs 13 residues. CDR3 bases: TGTGCCAGCAGTGAACAGGAGAACACTGAAGCTTTCTTT. It translates to CASSEQENTEAFF.

In its sample, this clone was seen once. J is TRBJ2-6 and V is TRBV27; D may be TRBD2 (5 bases). V lost 1 base, J lost 1 base, and 14 bases lay in between. Germline V lookup: CDR1 MNHEY, CDR2 SMNVEV (reference sequence). The CDR3 runs 18 residues. The CDR3 is CASSLFGVGLSGANVLTF. The CDR3 DNA sequence: TGTGCCAGCAGTTTATTCGGGGTCGGGCTTTCTGGGGCCAACGTCCTGACTTTC. The full variable domain, in which reference TRBV27 and TRBJ2-6 provide the parts outside the CDR3, is EAQVTQNPRYLITVTGKKLTVTCSQNMNHEYMSWYRQDPGLGLRQIYYSMNVEVTDKGDVPEGYKVSRKEKRNFPLILESPSPNQTSLYFCASSLFGVGLSGANVLTFGAGSRLTVL.

This clone qualifies as medium-sized. V is TRBV13 and J is TRBJ2-1, with TRBD2 matching 10 bases. CDR3 size: 19 residues. Germline V gene sequence: CDR1 PRHDT, CDR2 FYEKMQ (reference sequence). Trimming took 2 bases from V and 8 from J; bases not matched to a gene: 18. In nucleotides, the CDR3 is TGTGCCAGCAGCTTACTACCTGGGGCTAGCGGGAGCGATTTGGATGAGCAGTTCTTC. Translation gives CASSLLPGASGSDLDEQFF.

V gene TRBV9 combines with J gene TRBJ2-5, with D possibly matching TRBD1 (6 bases). The CDR3 loop spans 15 amino acids. Per germline, CDR1 SGDLS and CDR2 YYNGEE. The V gene lost 4 bases and the J gene lost 5 bases, with 18 bases spanning the gap. The CDR3 loop is CASSRTGYGWETQYF. The DNA of the CDR3 is TGTGCCAGCAGCCGTACAGGGTATGGATGGGAGACCCAGTACTTC.

This clone occurred once. The chain joins TRBV7-9 to TRBJ2-1, with 11 nucleotides matching TRBD1. Germline CDR1 is SEHNR and CDR2 is FQNEAQ (reference sequence). The V and J ends lost 5 bases and 4 bases, in that order; junction bases with no gene match: 13. The CDR3 is 18 residues long. The CDR3 DNA reads TGTGCCAGCAGCCAAACGTACTCGGACAGGGGGCTTTACAATGAGCAGTTCTTC. Its protein is CASSQTYSDRGLYNEQFF.

This chain joins TRBV7-8 and TRBJ1-2; no definite D call. Trimming took off 2 bases at V and 1 base at J, with 8 bases between the two ends. The CDR3 runs 14 residues. Germline V CDR1 and CDR2: SGHVS, FQNEAQ. Here the CDR3 DNA reads TGTGCCAGCAGCTTACGTGAGGGTAACTATGGCTACACCTTC. Protein: CASSLREGNYGYTF.

V is TRBV12-5 and J is TRBJ2-5; TRBD2 matches 10 bases. Germline loops: CDR1 LGHNT, CDR2 FRNRAP. There are 14 residues in the CDR3. The V and J ends lost 4 bases and 7 bases, in that order; junction bases with no gene match: 6. This CDR3 is CASGSSGGSGTQYF. CDR3 coding DNA: TGTGCTAGTGGTTCTAGCGGGGGAAGTGGGACCCAGTACTTC. Full variable domain (missing parts from reference TRBV12-5 and TRBJ2-5): DARVTQTPRHKVTEMGQEVTMRCQPILGHNTVFWYRQTMMQGLELLAYFRNRAPLDDSGMPKDRFSAEMPDATLATLKIQPSEPRDSAVYFCASGSSGGSGTQYFGPGTRLLVL.

The V gene is TRBV27, the J gene TRBJ1-5; 7 nucleotides align to TRBD1. CDR1 and CDR2 from the germline V gene are MNHEY and SMNVEV (reference sequence). This CDR3 has 14 residues. After removal of 2 bases from V and 6 bases from J, the junction contained 4 bases not matched to a gene. The CDR3 loop reads CASSLRQGGQPQHF. CDR3 nucleotide sequence: TGTGCCAGCAGTTTAAGGCAGGGGGGTCAGCCCCAGCATTTT.

This sequence joins TRBV5-4 and TRBJ1-1; 8 bases fit TRBD1. In germline, CDR1 is SGHNT, CDR2 YYREEE (reference sequence). Trimming took 3 bases from V and 4 from J; bases not matched to a gene: 5. This CDR3 region has 14 residues. CDR3 DNA: TGTGCCAGCAGCTGGAACAGGGGGGTCACTGAAGCTTTCTTT. This encodes CASSWNRGVTEAFF.

The J gene is TRBJ2-2, the V gene TRBV29-1; 10 bases are a match to TRBD1. The CDR3 spans 13 residues. V gave up 7 bases and J gave up 3 bases; unmatched junction bases: 2. Germline V gives CDR1 SQVTM, CDR2 ANQGSEA. Here the CDR3 reads CSAGQGDTGELFF. The CDR3 nucleotides are TGCAGCGCAGGACAGGGGGACACCGGGGAGCTGTTTTTT.

V is TRBV30 and J is TRBJ1-3, with D perhaps TRBD1 (5 bases). The CDR3 length is 12 residues. Germline CDR1 and CDR2: GTSNPN and SVGIG (reference sequence). Trimming shortened V by 5 bases and J by 0 bases, and 5 bases separated the two germline ends. In DNA, the CDR3 is TGTGCCTGGGACAGCTCTGGAAACACCATATATTTT. This translates into CAWDSSGNTIYF.

The rearrangement joins TRBV21-1 to TRBJ2-1; no DNA check was done on the table's D call, TRBD2. TRBV21-1 is recorded as a pseudogene. The CDR3 is made up of 15 amino acids. In nucleotides, the CDR3 is TGTGCCAGCAGCAGGAGCCTGGGGGGGGGCTGTGAGCAGTTCTTC. It yields the protein CASSRSLGGGCEQFF.

This clone was observed a few times. J is TRBJ2-2 and V is TRBV5-1; 11 bases are a match to TRBD1. V trimming: 3 bases; J trimming: 6 bases; junction bases outside the gene matches: 10. This CDR3 is 17 amino acids long. CDR1 and CDR2 from the germline V gene are SGHRS and YFSETQ. The CDR3 region has the DNA TGCGCCAGCAGCTATACTAGGACAGGGGGCAATTCCGGGGAGCTGTTTTTT. It encodes CASSYTRTGGNSGELFF.

This clone was found once. The chain carries TRBV18 and TRBJ2-7, with 9 bases matching TRBD1. The CDR3 consists of 14 residues. Germline loops: CDR1 KGHSH, CDR2 LQKENI. The V gene end was trimmed by 4 bases and the J gene end by 4 bases; junction bases not matched to a gene: 5. The CDR3 is CASSQQGALYEQYF. The CDR3 bases are TGTGCCAGCTCACAACAGGGGGCTTTATACGAGCAGTACTTC.